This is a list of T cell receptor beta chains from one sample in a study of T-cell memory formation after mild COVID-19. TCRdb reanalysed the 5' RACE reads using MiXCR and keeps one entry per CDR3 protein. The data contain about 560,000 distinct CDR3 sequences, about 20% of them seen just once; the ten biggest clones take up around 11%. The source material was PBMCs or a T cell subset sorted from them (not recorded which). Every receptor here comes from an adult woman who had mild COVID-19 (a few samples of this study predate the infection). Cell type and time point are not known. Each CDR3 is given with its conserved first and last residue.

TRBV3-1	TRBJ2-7	CASRGTSGRGEQYF
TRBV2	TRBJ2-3	CASSKAGSTDTQYF
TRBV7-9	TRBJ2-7	CASSLGQTSWQYF
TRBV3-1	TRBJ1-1	CASSQVGGNTEAFF
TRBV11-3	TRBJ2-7	CASSPIAGGHYEQYF
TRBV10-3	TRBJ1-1	CAISESWAEAFF
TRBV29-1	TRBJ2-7	CSVRTGGPYEQYF
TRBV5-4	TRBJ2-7	CASSFDTGGGYEQYF
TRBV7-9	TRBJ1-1	CASSQQMNTEAFF
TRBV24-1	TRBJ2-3	CATSDRPRGSTDTQYF
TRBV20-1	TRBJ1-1	CSARALRDTEAFF
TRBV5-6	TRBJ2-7	CASSGGFSSEQYF
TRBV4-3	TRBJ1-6	CASSQVRLNSPLHF
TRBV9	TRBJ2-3	CASSVPVDTQYF
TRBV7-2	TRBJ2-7	CASSSQGLLDSYEQYF
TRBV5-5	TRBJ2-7	CASSLFGVVSYEQYF
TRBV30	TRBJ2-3	CAWSSGRAAGDTQYF
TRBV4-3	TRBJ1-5	CASSQDSISNQPQHF
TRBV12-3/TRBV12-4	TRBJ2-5	CASSFLLAGGETQYF
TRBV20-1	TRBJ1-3	CSAGRGAHSGNTIYF
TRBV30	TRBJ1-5	CAWSVDRISNQPQHF
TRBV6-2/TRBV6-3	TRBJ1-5	CASSGRQSMREPQHF
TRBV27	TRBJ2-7	CASSRDGAGRYEQYF
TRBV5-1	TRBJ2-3	CASSLAGTSGKTDTQYF
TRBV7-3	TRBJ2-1	CASAREGYEQFF
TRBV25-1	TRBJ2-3	CASRRSGKGSDTQYF
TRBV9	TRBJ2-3	CASSVGSDTQYF
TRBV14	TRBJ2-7	CASSPRGRISYEQYF
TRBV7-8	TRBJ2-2	CASLLGFGTGELFF
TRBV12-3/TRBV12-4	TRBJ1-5	CASSFPGQPQHF
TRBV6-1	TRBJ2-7	CASGSSGTVNEQYF
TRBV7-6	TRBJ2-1	CASSLAGVESEQFF
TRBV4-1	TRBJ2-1	CASSGQAIYNEQFF
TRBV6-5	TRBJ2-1	CASSYGREPYNEQFF
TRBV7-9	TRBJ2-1	CASSLVLSNEQFF
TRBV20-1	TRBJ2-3	CSARGLAGEETDTQYF